This TCR beta chain was identified during a study of long-term antiretroviral therapy in people with HIV. Germline V lookup: CDR1 SEHNR, CDR2 FQNEAQ (reference sequence). The CDR3 contains 17 residues. The libraries were made with immunoSEQ v3.0 at survey level. TCRdb's copy holds only in-frame clones and misses some; the assay was immunoSEQ multiplex PCR. Altogether some 28,000 clones are present, over 90% being singletons, with the ten largest covering approximately 8.2%. V gene TRBV7-9 combines with J gene TRBJ2-1; 9 positions match TRBD1. The source was unsorted PBMCs, collected 6 to 6.5 years after starting antiretroviral therapy. This receptor was obtained from a man aged 25-40 years with HIV. The CDR3 region is CATGGGLTRGSYNEQFF. The CDR3 bases are TGTGCGACAGGGGGAGGCCTTACCCGTGGCTCCTACAATGAGCAGTTCTTC.